This T cell receptor beta chain was found in a study of blood T cell repertoires in COVID-19. Study-wide context: Donors in the United States, Italy and Spain gave samples during acute or convalescent COVID-19.

The germline V gene has CDR1 GTSNPN and CDR2 SVGIG (reference sequence). The CDR3 spans 14 residues. With V trimmed by 2 bases and J by 5 bases, 4 bases remained unmatched. In the original processing: Quantification of nucleated cells was approximated via reference gene primer amplification. The method was immunoSEQ multiplex PCR; TCRdb's version includes in-frame clones alone and lacks a portion of them. D and trimming come from the DNA, and the V and J calls and clone size come from that table. The sample holds 200,000 to 250,000 clones, about 88% seen once. One Seattle source followed patients from active infection through their disease course.

This sequence was found in a woman in her forties or fifties with COVID-19, enrolled during active disease. The specimen was peripheral blood. The V call is TRBV30, the J call TRBJ2-5; 11 nucleotides line up with TRBD2. CDR3 coding DNA: TGTGCCTGGAGTCTAGCGGGGGGCGGGGAGACCCAGTACTTC. Protein: CAWSLAGGGETQYF. Full variable domain (remainder filled in from reference TRBV30 and TRBJ2-5): SQTIHQWPATLVQPVGSPLSLECTVEGTSNPNLYWYRQAAGRGLQLLFYSVGIGQISSEVPQNLSASRPQDRQFILSSKKLLLSDSGFYLCAWSLAGGGETQYFGPGTRLLVL.